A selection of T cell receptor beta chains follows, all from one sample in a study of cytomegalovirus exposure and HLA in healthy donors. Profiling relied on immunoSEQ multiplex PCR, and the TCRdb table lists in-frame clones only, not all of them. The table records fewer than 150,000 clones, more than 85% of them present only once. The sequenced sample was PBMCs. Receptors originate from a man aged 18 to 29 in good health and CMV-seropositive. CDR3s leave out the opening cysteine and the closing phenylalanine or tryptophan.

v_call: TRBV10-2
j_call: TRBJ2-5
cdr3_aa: ASSKTGWLETQY

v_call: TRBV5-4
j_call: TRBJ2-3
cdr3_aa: ASSLVGGGTDTQY

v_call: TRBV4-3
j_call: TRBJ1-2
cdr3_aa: ASSQGQGYGYT

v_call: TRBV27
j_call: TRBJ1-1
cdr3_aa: ASSSRAIRKNTEAF

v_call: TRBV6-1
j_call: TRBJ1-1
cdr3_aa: ASTKRSENTEAF

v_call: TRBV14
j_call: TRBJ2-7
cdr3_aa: ASSQVGAGIYEQY

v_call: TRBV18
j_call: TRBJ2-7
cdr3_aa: ASSLNSGLPSSYEQY

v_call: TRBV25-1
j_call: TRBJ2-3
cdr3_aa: ASSDLGLRTDTQY

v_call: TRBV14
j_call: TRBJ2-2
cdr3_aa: ASSQSKNTGELF

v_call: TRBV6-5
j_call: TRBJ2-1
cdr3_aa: ATCLYRGGEQF

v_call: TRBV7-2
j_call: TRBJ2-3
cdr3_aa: ASIQRVGGVTDTQY

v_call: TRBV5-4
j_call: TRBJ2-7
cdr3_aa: ASSARQGLRRYEQY

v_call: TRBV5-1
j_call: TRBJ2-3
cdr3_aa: ASSLGQRTDTQY

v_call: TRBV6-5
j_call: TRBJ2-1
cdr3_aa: ASSYSAEPPYNEQF

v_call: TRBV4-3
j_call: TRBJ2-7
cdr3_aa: ASSQEERGSYEQY

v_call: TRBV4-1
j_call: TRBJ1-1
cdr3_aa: ASSQDRVEAF

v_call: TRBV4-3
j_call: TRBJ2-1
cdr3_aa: ASSQSPWTGLDNEQF

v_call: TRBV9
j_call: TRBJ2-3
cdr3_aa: ASSERGGPGDTQY

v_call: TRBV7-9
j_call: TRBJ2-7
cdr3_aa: ASSTGQGYYSYEQY

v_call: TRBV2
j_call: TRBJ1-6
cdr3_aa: ASTERPPLH

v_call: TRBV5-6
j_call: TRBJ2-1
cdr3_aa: ASSLGRDFPYNEQF

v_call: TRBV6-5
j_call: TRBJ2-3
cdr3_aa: ASSREGTQY

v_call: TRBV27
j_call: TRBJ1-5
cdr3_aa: ASSPSTGESGQPQH

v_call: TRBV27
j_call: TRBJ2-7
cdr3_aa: ASSNGASGGYEQY

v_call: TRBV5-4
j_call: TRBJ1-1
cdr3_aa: ASSFGGTEAF

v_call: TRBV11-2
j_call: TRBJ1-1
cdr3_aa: ASSLDISRYTEAF

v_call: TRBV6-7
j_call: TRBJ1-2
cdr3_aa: ASSSDIPTHGYT

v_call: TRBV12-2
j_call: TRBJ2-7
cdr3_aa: ASRLERGTPYEQY

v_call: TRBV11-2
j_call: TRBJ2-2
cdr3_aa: ASSSGLAGGSQTGELF

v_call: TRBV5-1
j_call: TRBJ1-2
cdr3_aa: ASSRLGQGLGGYT

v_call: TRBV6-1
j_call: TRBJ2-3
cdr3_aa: ASSEVAGGRTDTQY

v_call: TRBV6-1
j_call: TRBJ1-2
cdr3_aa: ASTTGNYGYT

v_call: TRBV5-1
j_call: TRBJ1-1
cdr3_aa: ASSLNGTPQRGTEAF

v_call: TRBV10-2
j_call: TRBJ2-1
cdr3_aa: ASIEGLPGNEQF

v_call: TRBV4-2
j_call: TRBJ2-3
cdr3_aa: ASSQGDLAGGGPDTQY

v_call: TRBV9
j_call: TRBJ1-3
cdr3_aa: ASSPVPHSGNTIY

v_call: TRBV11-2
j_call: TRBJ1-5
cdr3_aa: ASSPGTGGYQPQH

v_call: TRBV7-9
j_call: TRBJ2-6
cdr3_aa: ASSLQREINVLT

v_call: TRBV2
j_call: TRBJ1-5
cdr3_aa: ASSDISQPQH

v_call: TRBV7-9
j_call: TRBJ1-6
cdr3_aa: ASSWDLGSINSPLH

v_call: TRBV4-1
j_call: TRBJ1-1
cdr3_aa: ASSQDGRQGNTEAF

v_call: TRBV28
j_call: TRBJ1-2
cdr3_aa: ASSLRGPYGYT

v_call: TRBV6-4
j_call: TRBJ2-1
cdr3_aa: ASSENGGADEQF

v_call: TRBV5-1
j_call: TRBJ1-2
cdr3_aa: ASSLETGKLNYGYT

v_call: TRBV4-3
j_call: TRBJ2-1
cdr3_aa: ASSQLTPGNEQF

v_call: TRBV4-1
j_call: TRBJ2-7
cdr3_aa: ASSQGEGLEQY

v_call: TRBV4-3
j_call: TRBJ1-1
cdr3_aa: ASSPKAGNTEAF

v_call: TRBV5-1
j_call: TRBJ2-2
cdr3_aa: ASSGSKFNTGELF

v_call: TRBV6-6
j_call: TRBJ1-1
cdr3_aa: ASSPTVNTEAF

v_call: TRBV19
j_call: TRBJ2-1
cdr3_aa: ASSSQGGSSYNEQF

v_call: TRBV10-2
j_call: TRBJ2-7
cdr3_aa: ASSGGINREQY

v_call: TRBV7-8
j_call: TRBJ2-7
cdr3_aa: ASSLVGQTDYEQY

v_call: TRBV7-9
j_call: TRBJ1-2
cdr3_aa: ASSPWDRATGGYT

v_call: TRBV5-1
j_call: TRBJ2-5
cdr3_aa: ASSSLPTMGETQY

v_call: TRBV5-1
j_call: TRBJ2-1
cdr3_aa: ASSPGQGSYNEQF

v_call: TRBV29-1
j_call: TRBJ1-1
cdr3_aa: SGQGFSEAF

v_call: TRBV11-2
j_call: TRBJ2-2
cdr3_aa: ASSVYREAAGELF

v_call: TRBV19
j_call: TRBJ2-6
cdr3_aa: ASSIFEGSGANVLT

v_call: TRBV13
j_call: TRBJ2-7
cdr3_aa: ASASGGEQY

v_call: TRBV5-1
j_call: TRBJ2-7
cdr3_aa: ASSRDRGNEQY